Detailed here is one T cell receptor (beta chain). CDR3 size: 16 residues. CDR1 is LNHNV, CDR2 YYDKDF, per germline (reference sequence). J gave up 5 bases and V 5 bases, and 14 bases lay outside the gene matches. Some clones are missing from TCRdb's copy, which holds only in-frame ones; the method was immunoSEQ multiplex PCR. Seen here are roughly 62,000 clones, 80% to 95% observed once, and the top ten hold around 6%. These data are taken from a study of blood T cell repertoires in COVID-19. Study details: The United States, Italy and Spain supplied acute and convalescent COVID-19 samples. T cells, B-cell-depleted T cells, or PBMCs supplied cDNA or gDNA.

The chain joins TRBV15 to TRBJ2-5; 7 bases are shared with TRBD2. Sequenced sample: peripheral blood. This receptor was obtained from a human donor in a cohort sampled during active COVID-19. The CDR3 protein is CATSGGGAGVLETQYF. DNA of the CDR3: TGTGCCACCAGCGGGGGAGGGGCGGGAGTCCTGGAGACCCAGTACTTC.